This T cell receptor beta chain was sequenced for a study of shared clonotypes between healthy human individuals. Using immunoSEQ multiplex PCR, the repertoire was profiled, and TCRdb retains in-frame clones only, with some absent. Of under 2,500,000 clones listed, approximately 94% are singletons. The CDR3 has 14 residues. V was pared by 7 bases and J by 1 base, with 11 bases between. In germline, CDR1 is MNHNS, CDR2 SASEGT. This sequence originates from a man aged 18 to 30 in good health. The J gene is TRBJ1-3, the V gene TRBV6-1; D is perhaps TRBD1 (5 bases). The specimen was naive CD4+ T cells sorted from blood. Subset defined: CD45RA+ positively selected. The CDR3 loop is CASIWGESGNTIYF. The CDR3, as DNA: TGTGCCAGCATATGGGGGGAATCTGGAAACACCATATATTTT.